Listed below are T cell receptor beta chains from one sample, sequenced in a study of blood T cell repertoires in COVID-19. TCRdb keeps only in-frame clones here, not all; method: immunoSEQ multiplex PCR. The sample carries 150,000 to 200,000 clones, 70% to 90% recorded once. The sequenced sample was peripheral blood. Receptor source: a human donor in a cohort sampled during active COVID-19. CDR3s include the opening cysteine and the closing phenylalanine or tryptophan. The D gene is left open where the match is weak. A row's size may be missing; if present it is once, few, many or a size class.

j_gene | d_gene | abundance | v_gene | CDR3aa | CDR3nt
TRBJ2-5 | TRBD2 | NA | TRBV4-2 | CASSQGVAGGGRETQYF | TGTGCCAGCAGCCAAGGGGTAGCGGGAGGGGGACGGGAGACCCAGTACTTC
TRBJ1-5 | TRBD1 | NA | TRBV11-3 | CASRPGQDNQPQHF | TGTGCCAGCAGGCCTGGACAGGACAATCAGCCCCAGCATTTT
TRBJ2-1 | NA | NA | TRBV12-1 | CASSFGLLGPYNEQFF | TGTGCCAGCAGCTTTGGCCTACTAGGCCCCTACAATGAGCAGTTCTTC
TRBJ2-1 | TRBD2 | NA | TRBV12-3/TRBV12-4 | CASSLGGAREQFF | TGTGCCAGCAGTCTCGGGGGGGCCAGGGAGCAGTTCTTC
TRBJ2-1 | NA | NA | TRBV10-3 | CAISDGIAAGYTNEQFF | TGTGCCATCAGTGATGGCATAGCCGCGGGATATACCAATGAGCAGTTCTTC
TRBJ2-7 | TRBD2 | NA | TRBV6-5 | CASSYSLGGWTYEQYF | TGTGCCAGCAGTTACTCGCTGGGGGGGTGGACCTACGAGCAGTACTTC
TRBJ2-5 | TRBD1 | NA | TRBV11-2 | CASSADRVLLAQYF | TGTGCCAGCAGCGCAGACAGGGTGTTATTGGCCCAGTACTTC
TRBJ2-7 | TRBD1 | NA | TRBV5-4 | CASSLATGAYEQYF | TGTGCCAGCAGCTTGGCGACAGGGGCCTACGAGCAGTACTTC
TRBJ1-1 | TRBD1 | NA | TRBV10-3 | CAIRGTGGRDTEAFF | TGTGCCATCAGGGGGACAGGGGGTCGGGACACTGAAGCTTTCTTT
TRBJ2-7 | TRBD1 | NA | TRBV6-5 | CATRQGWNEQYF | TGTGCCACCAGACAGGGGTGGAACGAGCAGTACTTC
TRBJ2-7 | TRBD1 | NA | TRBV2 | CASSLGQGPSYEQYF | TGTGCCAGCAGTCTTGGACAGGGGCCATCCTACGAGCAGTACTTC
TRBJ2-1 | NA | NA | TRBV6-5 | CASSYQWAEGIEQFF | TGTGCCAGCAGTTACCAGTGGGCCGAAGGAATTGAGCAGTTCTTC
TRBJ1-4 | TRBD1 | NA | TRBV25-1 | CASSSGTGRVRNEKLFF | TGTGCCAGCAGTTCCGGGACAGGGCGGGTGAGAAATGAAAAACTGTTTTTT
TRBJ2-2 | TRBD1 | NA | TRBV7-9 | CASSLNRDRVGSRVGELFF | TGTGCCAGCAGCTTAAACCGGGACAGGGTTGGGTCGCGCGTCGGGGAGCTGTTTTTT
TRBJ2-7 | NA | NA | TRBV6-5 | CASSYGRVYEQYF | TGTGCCAGCAGTTACGGCAGGGTGTACGAGCAGTACTTC
TRBJ1-1 | TRBD1 | NA | TRBV28 | CASSYPGQGRNTEAFF | TGTGCCAGCAGTTACCCGGGACAGGGGAGGAACACTGAAGCTTTCTTT
TRBJ2-7 | NA | NA | TRBV28 | CASSLGIPYEQYF | TGTGCCAGCAGCCTAGGTATACCCTACGAGCAGTACTTC
TRBJ2-7 | TRBD2 | NA | TRBV10-3 | CAIRPGLADYEQYF | TGTGCCATCAGGCCGGGACTAGCGGACTACGAGCAGTACTTC
TRBJ2-1 | TRBD2 | few | TRBV27 | CASSWASGIYNEQFF | TGTGCCAGCAGTTGGGCTAGCGGAATTTACAATGAGCAGTTCTTC
TRBJ1-4 | TRBD1 | NA | TRBV15 | CATSRDRVATNEKLFF | TGTGCCACCAGCAGGGACAGGGTTGCAACTAATGAAAAACTGTTTTTT
TRBJ1-3 | TRBD1 | few | TRBV6-5 | CASSYSRTGRNTIYF | TGTGCCAGCAGTTACTCGCGGACAGGGAGAAACACCATATATTTT
TRBJ2-6 | NA | NA | TRBV18 | CASTREGMASGANVLTF | TGTGCCAGCACCAGAGAGGGAATGGCCTCTGGGGCCAACGTCCTGACTTTC
TRBJ1-1 | NA | NA | TRBV30 | CAWRGDKRNTEAFF | TGTGCCTGGAGGGGAGACAAGAGGAACACTGAAGCTTTCTTT
TRBJ2-7 | NA | NA | TRBV18 | CASSPGSLYEQYF | TGTGCCAGCTCACCGGGCAGTCTCTACGAGCAGTACTTC
TRBJ2-7 | TRBD1 | NA | TRBV27 | CASSFGAGGYEQYF | TGTGCCAGCAGTTTTGGGGCAGGGGGCTACGAGCAGTACTTC
TRBJ2-7 | NA | NA | TRBV27 | CASSLSQGLISYEQYF | TGTGCCAGCAGTTTATCGCAGGGATTGATATCCTACGAGCAGTACTTC
TRBJ2-7 | TRBD1 | NA | TRBV5-6 | CASSLAGTGFYEQYF | TGTGCCAGCAGCTTGGCCGGGACAGGATTCTACGAGCAGTACTTC
TRBJ2-5 | TRBD1 | NA | TRBV7-2 | CASSSYDRVETQYF | TGTGCCAGCAGCTCCTATGACAGGGTGGAGACCCAGTACTTC
TRBJ1-1 | NA | NA | TRBV3-1/TRBV3-2 | CASSQGSREAFF | TGTGCCAGCAGCCAAGGGTCTAGGGAAGCTTTCTTT
TRBJ1-5 | TRBD1 | NA | TRBV18 | CASSPHAGGGQPQHF | TGTGCCAGCTCCCCCCACGCAGGGGGCGGTCAGCCCCAGCATTTT
TRBJ2-3 | NA | NA | TRBV20-1 | CSASWRLRTDTQYF | TGCAGTGCTAGTTGGCGACTCCGCACAGATACGCAGTATTTT
TRBJ2-2 | NA | NA | TRBV18 | CASSPRYGNTGELFF | TGTGCCAGCTCACCAAGATACGGGAACACCGGGGAGCTGTTTTTT
TRBJ1-2 | NA | NA | TRBV7-9 | CASSSDSPGGYTF | TGTGCCAGCAGCTCGGACTCCCCCGGGGGCTACACCTTC
TRBJ2-3 | TRBD2 | NA | TRBV5-1 | CASSQLALAGGLSTDTQYF | TGCGCCAGCAGCCAACTTGCCCTAGCGGGGGGATTAAGCACAGATACGCAGTATTTT
TRBJ2-5 | TRBD1 | NA | TRBV5-1 | CASSLGQGKETQYF | TGCGCCAGCAGCTTGGGACAGGGTAAAGAGACCCAGTACTTC
TRBJ2-3 | NA | NA | TRBV5-1 | CASSREWGQGDTQYF | TGCGCCAGCAGCAGAGAGTGGGGCCAGGGAGATACGCAGTATTTT
TRBJ1-1 | TRBD1 | NA | TRBV18 | CASSLRTGTTEAFF | TGTGCCAGCTCATTAAGGACAGGGACCACTGAAGCTTTCTTT
TRBJ1-5 | NA | NA | TRBV18 | CASSPYQGYNQPQHF | TGTGCCAGCTCACCCTATCAGGGATACAATCAGCCCCAGCATTTT
TRBJ2-1 | NA | NA | TRBV2 | CASSEVGQPPNNEQFF | TGTGCCAGCAGTGAGGTAGGACAGCCACCAAACAATGAGCAGTTCTTC
TRBJ1-2 | NA | NA | TRBV30 | CAWSVRFYGYTF | TGTGCCTGGAGTGTACGGTTCTATGGCTACACCTTC
TRBJ2-2 | NA | NA | TRBV5-1 | CASSLTQGSTGELFF | TGCGCCAGCAGCTTGACGCAGGGAAGCACCGGGGAGCTGTTTTTT
TRBJ2-1 | TRBD2 | NA | TRBV4-1 | CASSQEPGGYNEQFF | TGCGCCAGCAGCCAAGAACCGGGGGGCTACAATGAGCAGTTCTTC
TRBJ1-5 | NA | NA | TRBV6-1 | CASSESGVGNQPQHF | TGTGCCAGCAGTGAATCAGGGGTTGGCAATCAGCCCCAGCATTTT
TRBJ2-1 | NA | NA | TRBV7-5 | CARSSRTSGGPSSYNEQFF | TGTGCCAGAAGCTCTAGGACTAGCGGGGGGCCTAGCTCCTACAATGAGCAGTTCTTC
TRBJ2-7 | NA | NA | TRBV7-8 | CASRRGGGKMGEQYF | TGTGCCAGCAGGCGAGGTGGCGGGAAGATGGGCGAGCAGTACTTC
TRBJ1-3 | TRBD1 | NA | TRBV6-1 | CASSDPGTGGNTIYF | TGTGCCAGCAGTGATCCGGGGACAGGGGGCAACACCATATATTTT
TRBJ1-1 | NA | NA | TRBV29-1 | CSVAAGLAEAFF | TGCAGCGTTGCCGCGGGCTTAGCGGAAGCTTTCTTT
TRBJ1-2 | NA | NA | TRBV12-3/TRBV12-4 | CASSFLDYGYTF | TGTGCCAGCAGTTTTTTAGACTATGGCTACACCTTC
TRBJ2-7 | TRBD1 | NA | TRBV6-2/TRBV6-3 | CASSYKLGTGTYEQYF | TGTGCCAGCAGTTATAAACTAGGGACAGGAACCTACGAGCAGTACTTC
TRBJ2-1 | TRBD2 | NA | TRBV24-1 | CATRRSSGGGDEQFF | TGTGCCACCAGGCGATCTAGCGGGGGTGGGGATGAGCAGTTCTTC
TRBJ2-1 | TRBD1 | NA | TRBV5-1 | CASSPNPFGTGDNEQFF | TGCGCCAGCAGCCCCAATCCCTTTGGGACAGGTGACAATGAGCAGTTCTTC
TRBJ2-7 | TRBD1 | NA | TRBV19 | CASSVDRVYREQYF | TGTGCCAGTAGTGTCGACAGGGTGTATCGTGAGCAGTACTTC
TRBJ1-1 | NA | NA | TRBV6-5 | CATNRAQNTEAFF | TGTGCCACCAACAGGGCCCAAAACACTGAAGCTTTCTTT
TRBJ1-2 | TRBD1 | NA | TRBV18 | CASSETGQGAIGYTF | TGTGCCAGCTCAGAAACGGGACAGGGGGCGATCGGCTACACCTTC
TRBJ2-7 | TRBD2 | NA | TRBV3-1/TRBV3-2 | CATGLAANYEQYF | TGTGCCACCGGACTAGCGGCCAACTACGAGCAGTACTTC
TRBJ2-5 | TRBD2 | NA | TRBV7-8 | CASSLGLAAQETQYF | TGTGCCAGCAGCTTGGGACTAGCGGCCCAAGAGACCCAGTACTTC
TRBJ2-5 | NA | NA | TRBV3-1/TRBV3-2 | CASTRGQETQYF | TGTGCCAGCACCCGCGGCCAAGAGACCCAGTACTTC
TRBJ1-1 | TRBD1 | NA | TRBV4-3 | CASSRDRGTEAFF | TGCGCCAGCAGCCGTGACAGGGGGACTGAAGCTTTCTTT
TRBJ1-2 | TRBD1 | NA | TRBV19 | CASNYRDRTDGYTF | TGTGCCAGTAACTACCGGGACAGGACGGATGGCTACACCTTC